The rows below give T cell receptor beta chains drawn from one sample of a study of T-cell reconstitution after alpha-beta-depleted transplantation in children. One entry per CDR3 protein, called by TCRdb with MiXCR from the PCR reads. The table includes hundreds of thousands of distinct CDR3 sequences, roughly 15% detected once. Sequencing used PBMCs from the stem cell graft donor, obtained from the stem cell graft. These receptors came from a human donor who donated a stem cell graft to a child with acute myeloid leukemia. Each CDR3 is given with its conserved first and last residue. Fields, in order: V gene, D gene, clone size, J gene, CDR3 DNA, CDR3 protein. A D gene is named only where the DNA matches it firmly. The size entry is marked missing in some rows and otherwise reads once, few, many or a size class.

v_call: TRBV10-3
d_call: .
clone_size: many
j_call: TRBJ2-7
cdr3_nt: TGTGCCATCAGTAACCTTTACGAGCAGTACTTC
cdr3_aa: CAISNLYEQYF

v_call: TRBV6-2/TRBV6-3
d_call: TRBD1
clone_size: .
j_call: TRBJ2-7
cdr3_nt: TGTGCCAGCAGATTAAACAGGGGGCGCTTCGAGCAGTACTTC
cdr3_aa: CASRLNRGRFEQYF

v_call: TRBV29-1
d_call: .
clone_size: many
j_call: TRBJ1-1
cdr3_nt: TGCAGCGTTGAGAACCAGGATCTCGGGACTGAAGCTTTCTTT
cdr3_aa: CSVENQDLGTEAFF

v_call: TRBV24-1
d_call: TRBD1
clone_size: .
j_call: TRBJ2-1
cdr3_nt: TGTGCCACCAGTGATTTGCCGGACAGGGAGCAGTTCTTC
cdr3_aa: CATSDLPDREQFF

v_call: TRBV20-1
d_call: .
clone_size: many
j_call: TRBJ1-6
cdr3_nt: TGCAGTGCTAGAGATCTGGGACTTCTCCGGTTT
cdr3_aa: CSARDLGLLRF

v_call: TRBV4-3
d_call: .
clone_size: .
j_call: TRBJ1-3
cdr3_nt: TGCGCCAGCAGCCAAGATATGGTCTCTGGAAACACCATATATTTT
cdr3_aa: CASSQDMVSGNTIYF

v_call: TRBV6-2/TRBV6-3
d_call: .
clone_size: few
j_call: TRBJ1-5
cdr3_nt: TGTGCCGGCCGCGGAGGTGGCAGCAATCAGCCCCAGCATTTT
cdr3_aa: CAGRGGGSNQPQHF

v_call: TRBV6-2/TRBV6-3
d_call: .
clone_size: .
j_call: TRBJ2-7
cdr3_nt: TGTGCCAGCAGTGGGACGGATCCCGGCTACGAGCAGTACTTC
cdr3_aa: CASSGTDPGYEQYF

v_call: TRBV5-4
d_call: .
clone_size: many
j_call: TRBJ2-1
cdr3_nt: TGTGCCAGCAGCTTGGGTAGCGCTGGTCGGGGAGATGAGCAGTTCTTC
cdr3_aa: CASSLGSAGRGDEQFF

v_call: TRBV24-1
d_call: TRBD1
clone_size: few
j_call: TRBJ2-2
cdr3_nt: TGTGCCACCAGTGGCCGACAGGGTAACACCGGGGAGCTGTTTTTT
cdr3_aa: CATSGRQGNTGELFF

v_call: TRBV7-9
d_call: .
clone_size: .
j_call: TRBJ2-7
cdr3_nt: TGTGCCAGCAGCTCGCCGGGCAAAGGCGTCGACGAGCAGTACTTC
cdr3_aa: CASSSPGKGVDEQYF

v_call: TRBV19
d_call: .
clone_size: .
j_call: TRBJ1-5
cdr3_nt: TGTGCCACCCAACCCGGGGGAGGCAATCAGCCCCAGCATTTT
cdr3_aa: CATQPGGGNQPQHF

v_call: TRBV28
d_call: .
clone_size: .
j_call: TRBJ2-5
cdr3_nt: TGTGCCAGCAGTCCCAGGGTGAGGCAAGAGACCCAGTACTTC
cdr3_aa: CASSPRVRQETQYF

v_call: TRBV12-3/TRBV12-4
d_call: TRBD2
clone_size: .
j_call: TRBJ2-1
cdr3_nt: TGTGCCAGCAGTTTCTGGCTAGCGGGGAGGCATGAGCAGTTCTTC
cdr3_aa: CASSFWLAGRHEQFF

v_call: TRBV11-2
d_call: TRBD1
clone_size: .
j_call: TRBJ2-2
cdr3_nt: TGTGCCAGCAGCCCACACCGGACAGGGAGCACCGGGGAGCTGTTTTTT
cdr3_aa: CASSPHRTGSTGELFF

v_call: TRBV20-1
d_call: .
clone_size: .
j_call: TRBJ2-2
cdr3_nt: TGCAGTGCTAGCGCCCCGGGACACAGGCACACCGGGGAGCTGTTTTTT
cdr3_aa: CSASAPGHRHTGELFF

v_call: TRBV9
d_call: TRBD1
clone_size: many
j_call: TRBJ2-3
cdr3_nt: TGTGCCAGCAGCGAGGGACAGGGAACCCGCACAGATACGCAGTATTTT
cdr3_aa: CASSEGQGTRTDTQYF

v_call: TRBV20-1
d_call: .
clone_size: few
j_call: TRBJ2-4
cdr3_nt: TGCAGTGCTAGTGGGCAGCCTGCATCTCTAGCCAAAAACATTCAGTACTTC
cdr3_aa: CSASGQPASLAKNIQYF

v_call: TRBV7-2
d_call: .
clone_size: many
j_call: TRBJ1-4
cdr3_nt: TGTGCCAGCAGCTTGAACATTGCAACTAATGAAAAACTGTTTTTT
cdr3_aa: CASSLNIATNEKLFF

v_call: TRBV20-1
d_call: TRBD2
clone_size: many
j_call: TRBJ2-3
cdr3_nt: TGCAGTGCTCTTTCGAGCGGGGGGCCCGGCACAGATACGCAGTATTTT
cdr3_aa: CSALSSGGPGTDTQYF

v_call: TRBV7-2
d_call: TRBD1
clone_size: many
j_call: TRBJ2-5
cdr3_nt: TGTGCCAGCAGCGTCCCGGGACAGGGGTTTGGGGAAGAGACCCAGTACTTC
cdr3_aa: CASSVPGQGFGEETQYF

v_call: TRBV12-3/TRBV12-4
d_call: .
clone_size: .
j_call: TRBJ2-5
cdr3_nt: TGTGCCAGCACCCTGGGGCCCGGGGGAGAGACCCAGTACTTC
cdr3_aa: CASTLGPGGETQYF

v_call: TRBV6-2/TRBV6-3
d_call: TRBD2
clone_size: many
j_call: TRBJ2-1
cdr3_nt: TGTGCCAGCAGTAGACTAGCGGGGGACAGTGAGCAGTTCTTC
cdr3_aa: CASSRLAGDSEQFF

v_call: TRBV12-3/TRBV12-4
d_call: TRBD1
clone_size: .
j_call: TRBJ1-5
cdr3_nt: TGTGCCAGCAGCCCGGGGACAGGGGGAAACAATCAGGCCCAGCATTTT
cdr3_aa: CASSPGTGGNNQAQHF

v_call: TRBV5-1
d_call: .
clone_size: few
j_call: TRBJ2-3
cdr3_nt: TGCGCCAGCAGCTTGAATACGGGAAGCGCAGATACGCAGTATTTT
cdr3_aa: CASSLNTGSADTQYF

v_call: TRBV27
d_call: TRBD1
clone_size: many
j_call: TRBJ2-1
cdr3_nt: TGTGCCAGCGGTCTCTTCCCGGGACAGGGGGTACATGAGCAGTTCTTC
cdr3_aa: CASGLFPGQGVHEQFF

v_call: TRBV20-1
d_call: TRBD1
clone_size: few
j_call: TRBJ1-6
cdr3_nt: TGCAGTGCTAGAGATCCGGGACAGTGGTATCATTCACCCCTCCACTTT
cdr3_aa: CSARDPGQWYHSPLHF

v_call: TRBV20-1
d_call: .
clone_size: many
j_call: TRBJ2-5
cdr3_nt: TGCAGTGCTAGATCCTCCTTGAGGTCGGGGGAGACCCAGTACTTC
cdr3_aa: CSARSSLRSGETQYF

v_call: TRBV20-1
d_call: .
clone_size: few
j_call: TRBJ2-3
cdr3_nt: TGCAGTGCTAGAGCGGCTAGCGGCACAGATACGCAGTATTTT
cdr3_aa: CSARAASGTDTQYF

v_call: TRBV10-3
d_call: .
clone_size: many
j_call: TRBJ1-5
cdr3_nt: TGTGCCATCAGTGGTGAAAGGAATCAGCCCCAGCATTTT
cdr3_aa: CAISGERNQPQHF

v_call: TRBV24-1
d_call: .
clone_size: .
j_call: TRBJ2-1
cdr3_nt: TGTGCCACCAGTGATTTTGAGGGGGGCGGCTACAATGAGCAGTTCTTC
cdr3_aa: CATSDFEGGGYNEQFF

v_call: TRBV12-3/TRBV12-4
d_call: .
clone_size: many
j_call: TRBJ2-2
cdr3_nt: TGTGCCAGCAGTCCTCAAAAGGAGCTGTTTTTT
cdr3_aa: CASSPQKELFF

v_call: TRBV7-3
d_call: .
clone_size: .
j_call: TRBJ1-3
cdr3_nt: TGTGCCAGCAGCCTGACCAAGGCGGACACCATATATTTT
cdr3_aa: CASSLTKADTIYF

v_call: TRBV7-9
d_call: .
clone_size: .
j_call: TRBJ2-1
cdr3_nt: TGTGCCAGCAACCTCTACAATGAGCAGTTCTTC
cdr3_aa: CASNLYNEQFF

v_call: TRBV20-1
d_call: TRBD1
clone_size: many
j_call: TRBJ2-1
cdr3_nt: TGCAGTGCTCCCCCGGTTTGGACAGGGGAATCTGCTGAGCAGTTCTTC
cdr3_aa: CSAPPVWTGESAEQFF

v_call: TRBV6-1
d_call: TRBD1
clone_size: many
j_call: TRBJ1-2
cdr3_nt: TGTGCCAGCAGACCTCCAGGGGGCAATGGCTACACCTTC
cdr3_aa: CASRPPGGNGYTF

v_call: TRBV5-5
d_call: .
clone_size: many
j_call: TRBJ2-3
cdr3_nt: TGTGCCAGCAGCCCGACTTGGGCGGGAGATACGCAGTATTTT
cdr3_aa: CASSPTWAGDTQYF

v_call: TRBV7-2
d_call: TRBD1
clone_size: many
j_call: TRBJ1-2
cdr3_nt: TGTGCCAGCAGCTCTACACCGGACAGGGAGGCTGGGGCTAACTATGGCTACACCTTC
cdr3_aa: CASSSTPDREAGANYGYTF

v_call: TRBV7-2
d_call: TRBD1
clone_size: many
j_call: TRBJ2-1
cdr3_nt: TGTGCCAGCAGCTTTGGGACAGGGTTCAATGAGCAGTTCTTC
cdr3_aa: CASSFGTGFNEQFF

v_call: TRBV5-6
d_call: TRBD2
clone_size: many
j_call: TRBJ2-3
cdr3_nt: TGTGCCAGCAGCCTAGGACTAGACACAGATACGCAGTATTTT
cdr3_aa: CASSLGLDTDTQYF

v_call: TRBV12-3/TRBV12-4
d_call: .
clone_size: many
j_call: TRBJ1-6
cdr3_nt: TGTGCCAGCACTACGGCCCGAAATTCACCCCTCCACTTT
cdr3_aa: CASTTARNSPLHF

v_call: TRBV7-2
d_call: TRBD1
clone_size: many
j_call: TRBJ1-4
cdr3_nt: TGTGCCAGCAGCTCTCGACAGGGGCGGGGTAATGAAAAACTGTTTTTT
cdr3_aa: CASSSRQGRGNEKLFF

v_call: TRBV15
d_call: .
clone_size: many
j_call: TRBJ2-1
cdr3_nt: TGTGCCACCAGCAGAGTGAGGGGGGGGACCTCCTACAATGAGCAGTTCTTC
cdr3_aa: CATSRVRGGTSYNEQFF

v_call: TRBV9
d_call: .
clone_size: .
j_call: TRBJ2-1
cdr3_nt: TGTGCCAGCAGCCCGAGCGGAGGGGGGACTCGAAGGAATGAGCAGTTCTTC
cdr3_aa: CASSPSGGGTRRNEQFF

v_call: TRBV6-6
d_call: TRBD2
clone_size: many
j_call: TRBJ2-7
cdr3_nt: TGTGCCAGCAGTTCCCCAGGGAGCGGGGGATCCTACGAGCAGTACTTC
cdr3_aa: CASSSPGSGGSYEQYF

v_call: TRBV6-5
d_call: .
clone_size: .
j_call: TRBJ2-7
cdr3_nt: TGTGCCAGCATTTCCGGGACCCCCCCCTACGAGCAGTACTTC
cdr3_aa: CASISGTPPYEQYF

v_call: TRBV10-3
d_call: TRBD2
clone_size: many
j_call: TRBJ2-3
cdr3_nt: TGTGCCATCAGTGAGTCGATAGCGGGGGCCACCGATACGCAGTATTTT
cdr3_aa: CAISESIAGATDTQYF

v_call: TRBV7-2
d_call: TRBD1
clone_size: many
j_call: TRBJ1-1
cdr3_nt: TGTGCCAGCAGCTCAGGGGGCAGGACTGAAGCTTTCTTT
cdr3_aa: CASSSGGRTEAFF

v_call: TRBV5-1
d_call: .
clone_size: many
j_call: TRBJ2-2
cdr3_nt: TGCGCCAGCAAGGCTGACGGGGAGCTGTTTTTT
cdr3_aa: CASKADGELFF

v_call: TRBV6-4
d_call: TRBD1
clone_size: many
j_call: TRBJ2-1
cdr3_nt: TGTGCCAGCAGTGGCCCGGGACAGGGAGAGGCTTGCAATGAGCAGTTCTTC
cdr3_aa: CASSGPGQGEACNEQFF

v_call: TRBV20-1
d_call: .
clone_size: .
j_call: TRBJ2-7
cdr3_nt: TGCAGTGCTAGAGGAGGTCACTACGAGCAGTACTTC
cdr3_aa: CSARGGHYEQYF

v_call: TRBV9
d_call: TRBD2
clone_size: .
j_call: TRBJ2-1
cdr3_nt: TGTGCCAGCAGCGTAGGACTAGCGGGTCAAGATGAGCAGTTCTTC
cdr3_aa: CASSVGLAGQDEQFF

v_call: TRBV20-1
d_call: .
clone_size: many
j_call: TRBJ1-5
cdr3_nt: TGCAGTGCTCCTAGGGGGTTAAATCAGCCCCAGCATTTT
cdr3_aa: CSAPRGLNQPQHF

v_call: TRBV25-1
d_call: .
clone_size: many
j_call: TRBJ1-2
cdr3_nt: TGTGCCAGCAGTGCCCATACACAGGGTGGGTACTATGGCTACACCTTC
cdr3_aa: CASSAHTQGGYYGYTF

v_call: TRBV12-3/TRBV12-4
d_call: .
clone_size: .
j_call: TRBJ2-5
cdr3_nt: TGTGCCAGCAGCCAAAATGCAGGCCAAGAGACCCAGTACTTC
cdr3_aa: CASSQNAGQETQYF